This TCR beta chain was identified during a study of T-cell memory formation after mild COVID-19. Looking at the study overall: TCR clusters were largely donor specific.

The CDR3 contains 11 residues. The V gene lost 6 bases and the J gene lost 2 bases, with 4 bases spanning the gap. CDR1 and CDR2 (germline): MNHEY, SVGAGI. With respect to this clonotype: What it binds is unknown.

Constant-segment primers and 5'RACE yielded cDNA libraries for TCR alpha and TCR beta, each carrying sample barcodes and UMIs. From the 5' RACE reads, TCRdb called clonotypes with MiXCR, one entry per CDR3 protein. The sample contains hundreds of thousands of distinct CDR3 sequences, 15% to 20% of which appear only once. Study-level points and caveats: Pre-infection memory harbored some responding clones, suggesting cross-reactive memory joined.

Material for sequencing was PBMCs or a T cell subset sorted from them (not recorded which). The sequence was collected from a man younger than 30 who had mild COVID-19 (a few samples of this study predate the infection). Cell type and time point are not known. This chain joins TRBV6-5 and TRBJ1-2; D ambiguous. The CDR3 region is CASRGNYGYTF. The DNA for the CDR3 is TGTGCCAGCAGGGGGAACTATGGCTACACCTTC.